This T cell receptor (beta chain) was found in a study of T cell responses to AZD1222 COVID-19 vaccine. Study details: Investigators merged groups given second doses at roughly 4 or roughly 12 weeks.

Notes on this clone: Its specificity is not known.

Whole-study results and caveats: Nearly half of spike-specific TCRs reportedly target variant regions that are unmutated in the B.1.351 and B.1.1.7 variants.

Only in-frame clones appear in the TCRdb table, and some are missing; sequencing was by immunoSEQ multiplex PCR. The sample includes about 170,000 clones, 80% to 95% seen only once; the top ten take roughly 1.5%. This sequence originates from an adult in good health. The sample in question was peripheral blood, obtained on day 0 of AZD1222 vaccination.

CDR3 sequence (DNA): TGCGCCAGCAGCCACTCAATCGGACAGGGCTATGTTCAGCCCCAGCATTTT. It codes for CASSHSIGQGYVQPQHF. This chain joins TRBV4-1 and TRBJ1-5; 8 positions match TRBD1. The length of the CDR3 is 17 residues. Germline assignment: CDR1 MGHRA and CDR2 YSYEKL. Unmatched junction bases numbered 13, after V lost 3 bases and J lost 6 bases.